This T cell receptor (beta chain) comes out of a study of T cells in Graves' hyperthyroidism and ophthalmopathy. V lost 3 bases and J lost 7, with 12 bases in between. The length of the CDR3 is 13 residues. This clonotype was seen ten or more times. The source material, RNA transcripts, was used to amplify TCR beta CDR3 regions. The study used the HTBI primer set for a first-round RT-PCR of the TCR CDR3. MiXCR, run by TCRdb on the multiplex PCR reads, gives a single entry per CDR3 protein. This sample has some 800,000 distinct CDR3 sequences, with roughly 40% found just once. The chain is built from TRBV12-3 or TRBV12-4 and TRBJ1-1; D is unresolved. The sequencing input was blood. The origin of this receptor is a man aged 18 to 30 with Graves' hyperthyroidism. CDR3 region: CASSFGGGGEAFF. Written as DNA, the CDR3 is TGTGCCAGCAGTTTTGGAGGAGGTGGTGAAGCTTTCTTT.